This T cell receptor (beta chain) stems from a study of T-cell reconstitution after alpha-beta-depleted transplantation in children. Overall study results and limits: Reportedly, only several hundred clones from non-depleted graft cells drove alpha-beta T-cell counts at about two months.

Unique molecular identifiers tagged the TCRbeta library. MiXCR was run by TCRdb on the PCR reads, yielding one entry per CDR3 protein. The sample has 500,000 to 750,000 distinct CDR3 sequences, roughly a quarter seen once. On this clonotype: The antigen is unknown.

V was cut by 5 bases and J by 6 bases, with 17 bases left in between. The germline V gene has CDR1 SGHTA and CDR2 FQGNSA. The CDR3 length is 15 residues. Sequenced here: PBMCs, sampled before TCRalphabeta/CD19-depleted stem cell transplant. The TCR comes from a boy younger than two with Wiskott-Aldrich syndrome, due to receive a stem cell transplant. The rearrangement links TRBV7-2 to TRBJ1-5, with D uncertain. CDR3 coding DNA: TGTGCCAGCAGCCCGGACGGCGGGATCGGTCAGCCCCAGCATTTT. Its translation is CASSPDGGIGQPQHF.